The 14 T cell receptor beta chains below come from one sample, sequenced in a study of cytomegalovirus exposure and HLA in healthy donors (dated by TCRdb to 2017 to 2019). The library was prepared using the immunoSEQ multiplex PCR assay. TCRdb re-hosts the immuneACCESS table, in-frame sequences only. Its copies lack some clones; in the studies checked, an unresolved V gene accounts for under half of them, and the cause for the rest is not known. The sample table contains 190,000 or so clones; only one count was recorded for 80% to 85% of them. Clones ranked in the top ten supply 2.5% to 3% of the sample. The specimen was PBMCs. These receptors all come from a young woman in good health and CMV-seropositive.

The chain is built from TRBV2 and TRBJ2-7; TRBD2 agrees at 8 bases. The V gene's germline CDR1 is SNHLY and CDR2 FYNNEI. The V gene end was trimmed by 7 bases and the J gene end by 0 bases; junction bases not matched to a gene: 14. CDR3 length equals 17 residues. Here the CDR3 DNA reads TGTGCCAGCATTCCCCCCCGGCGGACTAGCAGCTCCTACGAGCAGTACTTC. Translating gives CASIPPRRTSSSYEQYF.

The chain couples TRBV29-1 to TRBJ2-2, with D possibly being TRBD1 (6 bases). V was shortened by 4 bases and J by 5 bases, with 11 bases between the two germline ends. The CDR3 consists of 13 residues. The germline CDR1 and CDR2 sequences are SQVTM and ANQGSEA. This CDR3 reads CSVVRGWTGELFF. CDR3 sequence (DNA): TGCAGCGTTGTCAGGGGATGGACCGGGGAGCTGTTTTTT.

This chain joins TRBV27 and TRBJ2-3; no reliable D call. V was trimmed by 3 bases and J by 4 bases, leaving 5 bases between them. Germline V CDR1 and CDR2: MNHEY, SMNVEV (reference sequence). The CDR3 sequence is 12 residues long. Written as DNA, the CDR3 is TGTGCCAGCAGTTTTTTCGCAGATACGCAGTATTTT. It encodes CASSFFADTQYF.

The V call is TRBV6-6, the J call TRBJ1-1, with no clear D. Trimming stripped 2 bases from V and 5 bases from J, with 3 bases between. Germline V gene sequence: CDR1 MNHNY, CDR2 SVGAGI (reference sequence). The CDR3 runs 11 residues. The CDR3 sequence is CASSYVTEAFF. The CDR3 DNA is TGTGCCAGCAGTTACGTAACTGAAGCTTTCTTT.

In DNA form, the CDR3 reads TGTGCCGGGGGGGCTAGCGGGGACACCGGGGAGCTGTTTTTT. Its translation is CAGGASGDTGELFF. The V and J genes are TRBV6-5 and TRBJ2-2; 9 bases are shared with TRBD2. CDR1 and CDR2 from the germline V gene are MNHEY and SVGAGI. J was trimmed by 3 bases and V by 11 bases; bases with no gene match: 7. CDR3 size: 14 residues.

The chain employs TRBV19 and TRBJ1-2; 10 bases map to TRBD1. Per the germline V gene, CDR1 is LNHDA and CDR2 is SQIVND (reference sequence). V shed 8 bases and J 6 bases; nucleotides not matched to a gene: 6. This CDR3 contains 13 residues. The CDR3 region has the DNA TGTGCCAGTCGTTGGGACAGGGGCGATGGCTACACCTTC. Its protein is CASRWDRGDGYTF.

This chain joins TRBV2 and TRBJ1-5; tentative D call: TRBD1 (5 bases). Trimming cost V 4 bases and J 7 bases, with 11 bases left between them. This CDR3 is 13 amino acids long. CDR1 SNHLY and CDR2 FYNNEI come from the germline V gene. The CDR3 reads CASSAQVVQPQHF. The CDR3 nucleotides are TGTGCCAGCAGTGCACAGGTAGTCCAGCCCCAGCATTTT. The variable domain in full, with the rest retrieved from reference TRBV2 and TRBJ1-5, is EPEVTQTPSHQVTQMGQEVILRCVPISNHLYFYWYRQILGQKVEFLVSFYNNEISEKSEIFDDQFSVERPDGSNFTLKIRSTKLEDSAMYFCASSAQVVQPQHFGDGTRLSIL.

The chain has TRBV9 and TRBJ2-7; 9 positions match TRBD1. Per germline, CDR1 SGDLS and CDR2 YYNGEE. The V and J ends lost 4 bases and 4 bases, in that order; junction bases with no gene match: 12. CDR3 size: 16 residues. The CDR3 DNA sequence: TGTGCCAGCAGCCCGAAAGGGGGACAGGGTGGGTACGAGCAGTACTTC. Residues: CASSPKGGQGGYEQYF.

This chain links TRBV2 with TRBJ2-7; 7 positions agree with TRBD1. The V segment lost 1 base and the J segment 3 bases; nucleotides outside the gene matches: 6. From germline, CDR1 is SNHLY and CDR2 FYNNEI. CDR3 size: 15 residues. CDR3 loop: CASSEGWSGGYEQYF. In nucleotides, the CDR3 is TGTGCCAGCAGTGAAGGGTGGTCAGGGGGCTACGAGCAGTACTTC.

The rearrangement links TRBV25-1 to TRBJ2-4, with 7 bases aligning to TRBD1. Germline V gene sequence: CDR1 MGHDK, CDR2 SYGVNS. This CDR3 region has 16 residues. V lost 2 bases, J lost 3 bases, and 7 bases stayed unmatched. CDR3 in DNA: TGTGCCAGCAGTGAAATCCGGGCAGGGGGCAAAAACATTCAGTACTTC. It translates to CASSEIRAGGKNIQYF.

The chain links TRBV6-6 to TRBJ2-3; tentative D call: TRBD2 (5 bases). This CDR3 is 12 amino acids long. V lost 7 bases and J 1 base, leaving 6 bases between the germline ends. Germline V lookup: CDR1 MNHNY, CDR2 SVGAGI (reference sequence). The CDR3 reads CASKAGTDTQYF. For the CDR3, the DNA is TGTGCCAGCAAAGCGGGCACAGATACGCAGTATTTT.

This chain joins TRBV11-2 and TRBJ1-1; maybe TRBD1 (5 bases). This CDR3 is built from 13 residues. Germline V gene data show CDR1 as SGHAT and CDR2 as FQNNGV. The V and J ends lost 1 base and 3 bases respectively, with 6 bases between them. The chain's CDR3 is CASSLGGDTEAFF. The CDR3 bases are TGTGCCAGCAGCTTAGGGGGGGACACTGAAGCTTTCTTT.

The sample holds a few counts of this clone. The rearrangement links TRBV9 to TRBJ1-6; weak D call: TRBD1 (5 bases). Germline-derived CDR1 and CDR2 are SGDLS and YYNGEE. This CDR3 spans 14 amino acids. V lost 6 bases and J lost 8, with 15 bases in between. CDR3 in amino acids: CASKAGRADSPLHF. Written as DNA, the CDR3 is TGTGCCAGCAAAGCAGGGAGGGCTGATTCACCCCTCCACTTT.

The chain recombines TRBV11-2 with TRBJ2-3; 7 bases match TRBD1. V gave up 5 bases and J gave up 7 bases; unmatched junction bases: 15. CDR1 SGHAT and CDR2 FQNNGV come from the germline V gene. The CDR3 contains 16 residues. CDR3 in DNA: TGTGCCAGCAGCCTCAAAGGGGGCGCCGTCCCCTATACGCAGTATTTT. The encoded protein is CASSLKGGAVPYTQYF. The whole variable domain, remainder taken from reference TRBV11-2 and TRBJ2-3, is EAGVAQSPRYKIIEKRQSVAFWCNPISGHATLYWYQQILGQGPKLLIQFQNNGVVDDSQLPKDRFSAERLKGVDSTLKIQPAKLEDSAVYLCASSLKGGAVPYTQYFGPGTRLTVL.